The clone carrying this TCR beta chain has at least ten counts. The antigen is not known. Stability of Graves' hyperthyroidism was defined as absent ophthalmopathy progression within 18 months. Newly diagnosed patients aged 18 to 65 had hyperthyroidism of under 2 months' duration. On the basis of clinical symptoms, serum thyroxine and TRAb, thyroid ultrasound and orbital computed tomography, diagnoses were made. The sample originates from a study of T cells in Graves' hyperthyroidism and ophthalmopathy. Study-wide results and caveats: Ophthalmopathy stood apart from stable hyperthyroidism in a 13 V-J model.

The TCR beta CDR3 regions underwent amplification using RNA transcripts as the source. RT-PCR in the first round (using the HTBI primer set) targeted the TCR CDR3. TCRdb reprocessed the multiplex PCR reads with MiXCR, giving one entry per CDR3 protein. The sample shows about 360,000 distinct CDR3 sequences, roughly 13% of them seen only once. V lost 5 bases to trimming and J lost 6 bases, with 24 bases between them. This CDR3 contains 16 residues. The V gene's germline CDR1 is SGHDT and CDR2 YYEEEE. The sequenced material came from blood. The clonotype originates from a woman between 18 and 29 years old with Graves' hyperthyroidism. The gene calls are TRBV5-6 and TRBJ2-7, with a possible D match to TRBD1 (5 bases). The CDR3 is CASRPFVGLLPSEQYF. DNA for the CDR3: TGTGCCAGCAGACCATTTGTGGGGCTCCTTCCCTCCGAGCAGTACTTC.